The clone carrying this TCR beta chain has ten or more counts. This entry is derived from a study of T cells after posttransplantation cyclophosphamide. The table came from immunoSEQ multiplex PCR; TCRdb's copy has only in-frame clones and leaves some out. The sample has over 30,000 clones, none seen only once; the top ten hold about 1.2%. The V end lost 5 bases, the J end lost 4 bases, and 16 bases lay between the germline ends. Germline-derived CDR1 and CDR2 are SGHRS and YFSETQ. This CDR3 has 14 amino acids. The TCR was taken from a girl aged 5 to 17 in good health, CMV-negative, and a related stem cell transplant donor. Sequenced input: PBMCs. V gene TRBV5-1 combines with J gene TRBJ2-7; tentatively, D is TRBD2 (5 bases). The CDR3 is CASSSTGRVYEQYF. The CDR3 DNA sequence: TGCGCCAGCAGTAGTACGGGAAGGGTATACGAGCAGTACTTC.